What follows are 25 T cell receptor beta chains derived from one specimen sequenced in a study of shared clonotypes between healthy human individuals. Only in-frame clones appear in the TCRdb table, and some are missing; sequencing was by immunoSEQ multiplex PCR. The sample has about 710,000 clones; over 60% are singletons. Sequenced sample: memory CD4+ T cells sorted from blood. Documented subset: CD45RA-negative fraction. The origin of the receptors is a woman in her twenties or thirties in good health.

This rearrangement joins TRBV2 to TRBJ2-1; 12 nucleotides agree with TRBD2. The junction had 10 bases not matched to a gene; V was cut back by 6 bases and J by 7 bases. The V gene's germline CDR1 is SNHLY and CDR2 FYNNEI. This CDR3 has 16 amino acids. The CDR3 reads CASRPYLAGGRNEQFF. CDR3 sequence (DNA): TGTGCCAGCAGGCCGTACCTAGCGGGAGGGCGGAATGAGCAGTTCTTC.

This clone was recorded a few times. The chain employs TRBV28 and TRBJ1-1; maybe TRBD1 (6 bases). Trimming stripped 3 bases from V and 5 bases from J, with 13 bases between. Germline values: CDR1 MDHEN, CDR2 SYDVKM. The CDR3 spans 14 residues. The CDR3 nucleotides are TGTGCCAGCAGTTTCAAGGGGGGGAGAACTGAAGCTTTCTTT. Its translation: CASSFKGGRTEAFF.

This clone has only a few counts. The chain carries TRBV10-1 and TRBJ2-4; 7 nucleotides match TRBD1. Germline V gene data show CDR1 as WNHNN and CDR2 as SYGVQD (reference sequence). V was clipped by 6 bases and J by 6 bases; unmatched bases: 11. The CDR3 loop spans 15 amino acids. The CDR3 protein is CASSTGTAVGNIQYF. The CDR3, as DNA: TGCGCCAGCAGCACCGGGACAGCAGTCGGAAACATTCAGTACTTC.

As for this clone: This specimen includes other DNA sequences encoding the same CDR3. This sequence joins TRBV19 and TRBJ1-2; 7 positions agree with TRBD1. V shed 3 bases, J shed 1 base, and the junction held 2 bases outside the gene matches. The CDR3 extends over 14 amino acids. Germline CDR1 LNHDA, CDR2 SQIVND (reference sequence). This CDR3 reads CASSIDRVNYGYTF. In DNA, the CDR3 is TGTGCCAGTAGTATCGACAGGGTTAACTATGGCTACACCTTC. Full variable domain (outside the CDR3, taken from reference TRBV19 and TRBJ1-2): DGGITQSPKYLFRKEGQNVTLSCEQNLNHDAMYWYRQDPGQGLRLIYYSQIVNDFQKGDIAEGYSVSREKKESFPLTVTSAQKNPTAFYLCASSIDRVNYGYTFGSGTRLTVV.

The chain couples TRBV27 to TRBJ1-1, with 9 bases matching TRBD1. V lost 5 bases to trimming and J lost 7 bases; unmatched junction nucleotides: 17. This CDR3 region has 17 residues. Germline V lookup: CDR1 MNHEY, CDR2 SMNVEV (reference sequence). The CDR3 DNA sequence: TGTGCCAGCAGTCCCCACAGGGGGCGGGTGGGGAACTTTGAAGCTTTCTTT. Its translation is CASSPHRGRVGNFEAFF.

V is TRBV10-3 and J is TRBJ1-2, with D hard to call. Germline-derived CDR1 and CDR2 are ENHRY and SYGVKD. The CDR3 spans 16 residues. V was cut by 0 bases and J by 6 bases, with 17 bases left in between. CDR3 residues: CAISESPEAVLNGYTF. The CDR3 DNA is TGTGCCATCAGTGAGTCCCCGGAGGCAGTTTTGAATGGCTACACCTTC.

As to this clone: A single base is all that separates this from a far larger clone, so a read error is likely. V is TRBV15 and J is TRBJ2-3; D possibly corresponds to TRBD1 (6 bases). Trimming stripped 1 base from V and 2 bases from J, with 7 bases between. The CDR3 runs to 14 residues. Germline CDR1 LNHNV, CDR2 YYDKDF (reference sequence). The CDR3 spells CATSRGTATDTQYF. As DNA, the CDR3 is TGTGCCACCAGCAGAGGGACAGCCACAGATACGCAGTATTTT.

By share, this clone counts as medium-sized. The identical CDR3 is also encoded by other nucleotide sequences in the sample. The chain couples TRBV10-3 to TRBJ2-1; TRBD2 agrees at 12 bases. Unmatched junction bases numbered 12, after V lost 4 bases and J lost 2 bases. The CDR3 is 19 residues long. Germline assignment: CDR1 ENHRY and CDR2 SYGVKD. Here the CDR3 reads CAISGGRLAGGPPYNEQFF. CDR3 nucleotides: TGTGCCATCAGTGGGGGGCGGCTAGCGGGAGGGCCACCCTACAATGAGCAGTTCTTC.

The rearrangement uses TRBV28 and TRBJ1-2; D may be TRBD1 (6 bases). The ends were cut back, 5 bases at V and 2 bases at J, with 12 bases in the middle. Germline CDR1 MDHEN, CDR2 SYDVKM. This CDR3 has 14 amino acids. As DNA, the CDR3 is TGTGCCAGCAGTCGTATAACAGGGAACTATGGCTACACCTTC. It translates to CASSRITGNYGYTF.

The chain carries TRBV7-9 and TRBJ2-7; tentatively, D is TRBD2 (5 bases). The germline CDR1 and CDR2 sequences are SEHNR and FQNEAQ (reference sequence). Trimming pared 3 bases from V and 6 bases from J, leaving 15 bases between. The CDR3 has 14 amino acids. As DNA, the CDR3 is TGTGCCAGCAGCTTGGCTGGGAGTGTTGGCGAGCAGTACTTC. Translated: CASSLAGSVGEQYF.

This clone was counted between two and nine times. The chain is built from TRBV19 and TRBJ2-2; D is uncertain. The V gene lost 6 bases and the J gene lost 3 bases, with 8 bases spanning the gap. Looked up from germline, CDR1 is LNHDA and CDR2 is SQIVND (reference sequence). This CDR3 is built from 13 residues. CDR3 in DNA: TGTGCCAGTAGGCGAAGGGACACCGGGGAGCTGTTTTTT. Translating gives CASRRRDTGELFF.

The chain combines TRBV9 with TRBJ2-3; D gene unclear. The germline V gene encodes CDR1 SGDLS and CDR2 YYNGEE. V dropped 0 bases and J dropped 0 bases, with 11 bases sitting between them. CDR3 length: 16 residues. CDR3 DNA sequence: TGTGCCAGCAGCGTAGTGGGCGAGCCTAGCACAGATACGCAGTATTTT. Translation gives CASSVVGEPSTDTQYF.

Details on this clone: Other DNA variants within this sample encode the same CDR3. The CDR3 DNA follows: TGCAGTGCTAGAGAGGGCGAGACCCAGTACTTC. Translation gives CSAREGETQYF. The chain joins TRBV20-1 to TRBJ2-5; D unclear. The germline V gene has CDR1 DFQATT and CDR2 SNEGSKA (reference sequence). V was clipped by 0 bases and J by 5 bases, with 4 bases between them. CDR3 length equals 11 residues.

CDR3 residues: CASSHPLGYTEAFF. CDR3 bases: TGTGCCAGCAGCCACCCGTTAGGATACACTGAAGCTTTCTTT. This rearrangement joins TRBV16 to TRBJ1-1, with D uncertain. The germline V gene encodes CDR1 KGHSY and CDR2 FQNENV. Trimming removed 3 bases from V and 3 bases from J, with 11 bases in between. The CDR3 sequence is 14 residues long.

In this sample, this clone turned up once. In DNA, the CDR3 is TGTGCCAGCAGCGGGAGTACGGATACGCAGTATTTT. It translates to CASSGSTDTQYF. The chain is built from TRBV9 and TRBJ2-3; D is unclear. The V gene's germline CDR1 is SGDLS and CDR2 YYNGEE. CDR3 length: 12 residues. Trimming took 3 bases from V and 6 from J, leaving 8 bases between them.

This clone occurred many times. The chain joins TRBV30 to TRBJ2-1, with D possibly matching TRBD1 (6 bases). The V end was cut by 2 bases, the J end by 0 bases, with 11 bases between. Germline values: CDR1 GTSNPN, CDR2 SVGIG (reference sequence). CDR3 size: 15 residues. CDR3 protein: CAWSPTGSSYNEQFF. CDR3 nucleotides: TGTGCCTGGAGTCCTACAGGGAGCTCCTACAATGAGCAGTTCTTC.

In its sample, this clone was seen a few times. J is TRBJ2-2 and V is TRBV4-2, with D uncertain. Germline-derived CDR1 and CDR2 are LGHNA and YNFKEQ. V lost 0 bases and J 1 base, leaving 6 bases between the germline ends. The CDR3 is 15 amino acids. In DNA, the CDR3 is TGTGCCAGCAGCCAAGAACAGCTGAACACCGGGGAGCTGTTTTTT. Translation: CASSQEQLNTGELFF.

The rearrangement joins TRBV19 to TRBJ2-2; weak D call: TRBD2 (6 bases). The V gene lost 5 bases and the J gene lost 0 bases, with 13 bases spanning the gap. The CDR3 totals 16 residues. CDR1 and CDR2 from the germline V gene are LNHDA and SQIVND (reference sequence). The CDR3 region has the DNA TGTGCCAGTAGTTTGGGAGCGGGCCCGAACACCGGGGAGCTGTTTTTT. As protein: CASSLGAGPNTGELFF.

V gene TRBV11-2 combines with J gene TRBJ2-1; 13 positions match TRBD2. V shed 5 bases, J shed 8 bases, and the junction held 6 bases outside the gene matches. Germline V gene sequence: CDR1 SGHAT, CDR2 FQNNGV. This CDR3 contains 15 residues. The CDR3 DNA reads TGTGCCAGCAGCAGACTAGCGGGAGGCCCGGATGAGCAGTTCTTC. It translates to CASSRLAGGPDEQFF.

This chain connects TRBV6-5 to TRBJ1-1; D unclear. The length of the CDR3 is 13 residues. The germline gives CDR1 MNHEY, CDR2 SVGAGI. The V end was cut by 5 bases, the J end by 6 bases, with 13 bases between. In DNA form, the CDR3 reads TGTGCCAGCAGTCGCGACCAGTTAGCTGAAGCTTTCTTT. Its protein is CASSRDQLAEAFF.

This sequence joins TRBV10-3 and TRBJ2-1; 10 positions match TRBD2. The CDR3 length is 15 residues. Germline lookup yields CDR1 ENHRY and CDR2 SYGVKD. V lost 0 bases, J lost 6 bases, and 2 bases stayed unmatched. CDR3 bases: TGTGCCATCAGTGAGTCTCGGACTAGCGGCAATGAGCAGTTCTTC. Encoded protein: CAISESRTSGNEQFF.

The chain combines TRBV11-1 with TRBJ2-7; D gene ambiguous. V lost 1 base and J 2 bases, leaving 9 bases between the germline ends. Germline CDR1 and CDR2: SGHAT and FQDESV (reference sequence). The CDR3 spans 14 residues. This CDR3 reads CASSLGEMTYEQYF. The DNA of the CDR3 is TGTGCCAGCAGCTTAGGTGAAATGACCTACGAGCAGTACTTC.

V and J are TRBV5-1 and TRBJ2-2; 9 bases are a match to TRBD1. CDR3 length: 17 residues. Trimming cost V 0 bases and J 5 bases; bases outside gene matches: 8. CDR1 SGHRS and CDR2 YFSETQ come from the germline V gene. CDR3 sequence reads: CASSLVPTGGETGELFF. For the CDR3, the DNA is TGCGCCAGCAGCTTGGTGCCTACAGGGGGCGAGACCGGGGAGCTGTTTTTT. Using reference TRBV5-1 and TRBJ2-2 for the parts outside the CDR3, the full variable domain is KAGVTQTPRYLIKTRGQQVTLSCSPISGHRSVSWYQQTPGQGLQFLFEYFSETQRNKGNFPGRFSGRQFSNSRSEMNVSTLELGDSALYLCASSLVPTGGETGELFFGEGSRLTVL.

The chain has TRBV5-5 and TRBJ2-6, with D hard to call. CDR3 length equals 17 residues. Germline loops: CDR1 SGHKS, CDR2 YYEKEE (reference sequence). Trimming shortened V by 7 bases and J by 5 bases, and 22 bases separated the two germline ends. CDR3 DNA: TGTGCCAGCCCAAAGAATGTCGCACAAAGTCGGGCCAACGTCCTGACTTTC. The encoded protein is CASPKNVAQSRANVLTF.

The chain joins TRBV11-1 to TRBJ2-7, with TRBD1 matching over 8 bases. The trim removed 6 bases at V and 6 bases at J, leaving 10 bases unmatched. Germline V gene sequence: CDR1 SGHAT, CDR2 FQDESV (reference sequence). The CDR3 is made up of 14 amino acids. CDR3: CASSPKVQGGEQYF. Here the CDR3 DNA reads TGTGCCAGCAGTCCGAAAGTACAGGGGGGCGAGCAGTACTTC.